The 25 T cell receptor beta chains below all came from one sample that was sequenced in a study of cytomegalovirus exposure and HLA in healthy donors. Both 60 Vbeta primers and 13 Jbeta primers went into the PCR. The method was immunoSEQ multiplex PCR; TCRdb's version includes in-frame clones alone and lacks a portion of them. The sample yields under 200,000 clones, approximately 70% seen once. Sequencing was performed on PBMCs. These receptors were taken from a woman aged 25 to 39 in good health and CMV-seronegative.

V and J are TRBV7-9 and TRBJ1-2; no clear D. The ends were cut back, 7 bases at V and 5 bases at J, with 11 bases in the middle. The length of the CDR3 is 12 residues. The germline V gene has CDR1 SEHNR and CDR2 FQNEAQ (reference sequence). Written as DNA, the CDR3 is TGTGCCAGCACGACCAGCGATTATGGCTACACCTTC. Encoded protein: CASTTSDYGYTF.

The chain combines TRBV6-1 with TRBJ2-2, with 8 bases aligning to TRBD1. V trimming: 6 bases; J trimming: 4 bases; junction bases outside the gene matches: 4. The germline V gene encodes CDR1 MNHNS and CDR2 SASEGT. The CDR3 runs to 14 residues. The CDR3 DNA sequence: TGTGCCAGCAGGACCGGGACAGGCACCGGGGAGCTGTTTTTT. Its protein product is CASRTGTGTGELFF.

This clone was recorded a few times. V and J are TRBV9 and TRBJ1-1; D perhaps matches TRBD1 (5 bases). The germline V gene encodes CDR1 SGDLS and CDR2 YYNGEE. Trimming took off 4 bases at V and 0 bases at J, with 7 bases between the two ends. This CDR3 spans 13 amino acids. The CDR3 coding sequence is TGTGCCAGCAGCCCCAGGGTGAACACTGAAGCTTTCTTT. Amino acids: CASSPRVNTEAFF.

The V gene is TRBV27, the J gene TRBJ2-7; D is unresolved. Trimming took 6 bases from V and 2 from J, leaving 17 bases between them. This CDR3 region has 15 residues. Germline V gives CDR1 MNHEY, CDR2 SMNVEV (reference sequence). CDR3 in DNA: TGTGCCAGCAGCCCCAGCCTGAGACAAGCCTACGAGCAGTACTTC. Protein: CASSPSLRQAYEQYF.

The table lists this clone with a few counts. The J gene is TRBJ2-7, the V gene TRBV7-2; 7 bases line up with TRBD2. The CDR3 consists of 14 residues. Trimming cost V 1 base and J 0 bases; bases outside gene matches: 0. Germline V CDR1 and CDR2: SGHTA, FQGNSA. The CDR3 DNA reads as TGTGCCAGCAGCTTAGGGGACTACTCCTACGAGCAGTACTTC. It is translated as CASSLGDYSYEQYF.

About this clone: Germline is not matched at one junction end, which may reflect a read error. The rearrangement links TRBV7-9 to TRBJ1-5, with no clear D. The CDR3 spans 14 residues. From germline, CDR1 is SEHNR and CDR2 FQNEAQ (reference sequence). The CDR3 sequence is CSSSFSGANQPQHF. CDR3 DNA sequence: TGTTCCAGCAGCTTTAGCGGTGCCAATCAGCCCCAGCATTTT.

This chain links TRBV27 with TRBJ2-5; the D gene is possibly TRBD1 (6 bases). Trimming removed 2 bases at V and 5 bases at J, with 18 bases between. Germline assignment: CDR1 MNHEY and CDR2 SMNVEV (reference sequence). This CDR3 is 16 amino acids long. This CDR3 is CASSLKYRAGGETQYF. Here the CDR3 DNA reads TGTGCCAGCAGTTTAAAGTACAGGGCTGGCGGGGAGACCCAGTACTTC.

This clone is a singleton in its sample. The CDR3 loop reads CASSYSTGGDTEAFF. The CDR3 nucleotides are TGTGCCAGCAGTTATTCCACCGGGGGGGACACTGAAGCTTTCTTT. The chain links TRBV6-5 to TRBJ1-1; maybe TRBD1 (5 bases). Trimming left V 3 bases short and J 3 bases short, with 14 bases between. The CDR3 is 15 amino acids. Germline values: CDR1 MNHEY, CDR2 SVGAGI.

The chain combines TRBV14 with TRBJ2-1; 8 bases line up with TRBD1. CDR3 size: 16 residues. The V gene's germline CDR1 is SGHDN and CDR2 FVKESK. V trimming: 2 bases; J trimming: 6 bases; junction bases outside the gene matches: 9. CDR3 protein: CASSQPSGTGPNEQFF. In DNA form, the CDR3 reads TGTGCCAGCAGCCAACCCTCCGGGACAGGTCCCAATGAGCAGTTCTTC.

The chain combines TRBV5-4 with TRBJ2-7, with 9 bases lining up with TRBD1. CDR3 length: 17 residues. V trimming: 4 bases; J trimming: 5 bases; junction bases outside the gene matches: 16. From germline, CDR1 is SGHNT and CDR2 YYREEE (reference sequence). CDR3 sequence (DNA): TGTGCCAGCAGCCTCCATGTGGGACAGGGCGTGTTCCACGAGCAGTACTTC. Its translation: CASSLHVGQGVFHEQYF.

This chain uses TRBV5-1 with TRBJ2-5; no reliable D call. V dropped 4 bases and J dropped 7 bases, with 11 bases sitting between them. CDR1 and CDR2 from the germline V gene are SGHRS and YFSETQ. The CDR3 runs to 12 residues. The DNA of the CDR3 is TGCGCCAGCAGCCCCCGCGGTTCGACCCAGTACTTC. The encoded protein is CASSPRGSTQYF.

CDR3 sequence reads: CASSLGQGRWDNEQFF. The DNA for the CDR3 is TGCGCCAGCAGCTTGGGACAGGGGAGGTGGGACAATGAGCAGTTCTTC. The V gene is TRBV5-1, the J gene TRBJ2-1, with TRBD1 matching over 8 bases. CDR3 length: 16 residues. Losses at the gene ends were 0 bases for V and 5 bases for J; bases not matched to a gene: 7. Germline V CDR1 and CDR2: SGHRS, YFSETQ.

This chain uses TRBV30 with TRBJ1-1; D may be TRBD1 (6 bases). Looked up from germline, CDR1 is GTSNPN and CDR2 is SVGIG (reference sequence). V lost 7 bases and J lost 7, with 28 bases in between. The CDR3 loop spans 16 amino acids. The CDR3 coding sequence is TGTGCCTCCGGACGGGGACACAGGGTGCAAGAGAATGAAGCTTTCTTT. Its translation is CASGRGHRVQENEAFF. Together with reference TRBV30 and TRBJ1-1, the CDR3 gives the full variable domain: SQTIHQWPATLVQPVGSPLSLECTVEGTSNPNLYWYRQAAGRGLQLLFYSVGIGQISSEVPQNLSASRPQDRQFILSSKKLLLSDSGFYLCASGRGHRVQENEAFFGQGTRLTVV.

This chain uses TRBV2 with TRBJ2-1, with TRBD2 identical over 10 bases. V lost 6 bases to trimming and J lost 10 bases; unmatched junction nucleotides: 6. Looked up from germline, CDR1 is SNHLY and CDR2 is FYNNEI. The CDR3 sequence is 13 residues long. CDR3 in DNA: TGTGCCAGCAGAAACGGACTAGCGGTGGAGCAGTTCTTC. It specifies CASRNGLAVEQFF.

There are a few counts of this clone. The chain employs TRBV5-4 and TRBJ2-7, with a tentative D call TRBD1 (6 bases). This CDR3 is built from 14 residues. Per germline, CDR1 SGHNT and CDR2 YYREEE (reference sequence). The V end lost 3 bases, the J end lost 7 bases, and 17 bases lay between the germline ends. CDR3 DNA sequence: TGTGCCAGCAGCTCACTCGGACAGCGCTTTGAGCAGTACTTC. Translating it yields CASSSLGQRFEQYF.

The V call is TRBV30, the J call TRBJ2-1; TRBD2 is a possible D gene (6 bases). The CDR3 covers 12 residues. Trimming took off 7 bases at V and 8 bases at J, with 15 bases between the two ends. From germline, CDR1 is GTSNPN and CDR2 SVGIG (reference sequence). The CDR3 DNA reads TGTGCCTTTGGGACTCCCAGGGATGAGCAGTTCTTC. Its translation: CAFGTPRDEQFF.

The chain is built from TRBV7-2 and TRBJ1-2, with 9 positions matching TRBD1. Losses at the gene ends were 5 bases for V and 7 bases for J; bases not matched to a gene: 11. Germline CDR1 is SGHTA and CDR2 is FQGNSA. The CDR3 is made up of 15 amino acids. Here the CDR3 reads CASSPRTGDKGGYTF. In nucleotides, the CDR3 is TGTGCCAGCAGCCCGCGGACAGGGGATAAGGGTGGCTACACCTTC.

This sequence joins TRBV4-1 and TRBJ2-2; D perhaps matches TRBD1 (6 bases). The germline gives CDR1 MGHRA, CDR2 YSYEKL. This CDR3 contains 16 residues. The V end lost 0 bases, the J end lost 3 bases, and 11 bases lay between the germline ends. In DNA, the CDR3 is TGCGCCAGCAGCCAAGAAGGGGGTTTCTACACCGGGGAGCTGTTTTTT. It translates to CASSQEGGFYTGELFF.

With regard to this clone: At one boundary the junction diverges from the germline segment, which might be a read error. The genes are TRBV7-7 and TRBJ2-3; TRBD2 aligns across 14 bases. CDR1 is SSHAT, CDR2 FNYEAQ, per germline (reference sequence). This CDR3 comprises 16 residues. CDR3 sequence (DNA): TGTGCTAGCAGCCCGGGACTAGCGGGGGTAACAGATACGCAGTATTTT. The encoded protein is CASSPGLAGVTDTQYF. Filled out from reference TRBV7-7 and TRBJ2-3, the complete variable domain reads GAGVSQSPRYKVTKRGQDVTLRCDPISSHATLYWYQQALGQGPEFLTYFNYEAQPDKSGLPSDRFSAERPEGSISTLTIQRTEQRDSAMYRCASSPGLAGVTDTQYFGPGTRLTVL.

The chain carries TRBV7-9 and TRBJ2-5, with D maybe TRBD2 (5 bases). Germline V lookup: CDR1 SEHNR, CDR2 FQNEAQ (reference sequence). CDR3 length equals 14 residues. The V gene lost 5 bases and the J gene lost 5 bases, with 15 bases spanning the gap. CDR3 sequence (DNA): TGTGCCAGCAGCCAAAAGACCCGCGGGGAGACCCAGTACTTC. The encoded protein is CASSQKTRGETQYF.

The count of this clone is one. The chain carries TRBV7-8 and TRBJ1-2, with D possibly matching TRBD1 (6 bases). V was shortened by 0 bases and J by 7 bases, with 18 bases between the two germline ends. The CDR3 totals 16 residues. CDR1 and CDR2 from the germline V gene are SGHVS and FQNEAQ. The CDR3 bases are TGTGCCAGCAGCTTAGCGGGTCAGGGGCGCTTGGGTGGCTACACCTTC. Amino acids: CASSLAGQGRLGGYTF.

The rearrangement links TRBV11-2 to TRBJ1-1; D gene unclear. Germline lookup yields CDR1 SGHAT and CDR2 FQNNGV. With 4 bases removed from V and 4 bases from J, the gap between germline ends came to 4 bases. The CDR3 spans 11 residues. The CDR3 protein is CASSSSTEAFF. DNA of the CDR3: TGTGCCAGCAGCTCGAGCACTGAAGCTTTCTTT.

Turning to this clone: Sequence at one end of the junction differs from germline and may be a read error. The chain has TRBV7-9 and TRBJ1-2; 8 nucleotides align to TRBD1. The CDR3 totals 16 residues. Per germline, CDR1 SEHNR and CDR2 FQNEAQ (reference sequence). This CDR3 reads CSSSGGQGSPNYGYTF. CDR3 nucleotides: TGTTCCAGCAGCGGTGGACAGGGATCTCCTAACTATGGCTACACCTTC.

This clone was counted once. The chain couples TRBV2 to TRBJ1-6; 9 bases fit TRBD1. After removal of 6 bases from V and 7 bases from J, the junction contained 1 base not matched to a gene. The CDR3 has 13 amino acids. Germline V lookup: CDR1 SNHLY, CDR2 FYNNEI. In DNA, the CDR3 is TGTGCCAGCAGGGGGACAGGGAATTCACCCCTCCACTTT. Translated, it gives CASRGTGNSPLHF.

The chain carries TRBV27 and TRBJ2-1; D is perhaps TRBD2 (5 bases). V lost 3 bases and J lost 2, with 11 bases in between. CDR1 and CDR2 (germline): MNHEY, SMNVEV (reference sequence). CDR3 length: 15 residues. The CDR3 sequence is CASSFLANPYNEQFF. CDR3 nucleotides: TGTGCCAGCAGTTTTCTAGCAAATCCCTACAATGAGCAGTTCTTC.